The sequence of this T cell receptor beta chain was determined in a study of blood T cell repertoires in COVID-19. Study-wide context: The analysed material was cDNA or gDNA that came from T cells, B-cell-depleted T cells, or PBMCs.

This clone has a handful of counts. Germline V CDR1 and CDR2: GTSNPN, SVGIG (reference sequence). Trimming removed 3 bases from V and 7 bases from J; junction bases left unmatched: 6. CDR3 length: 12 residues. Libraries were prepared by immunoSEQ multiplex PCR; TCRdb keeps only in-frame clonotypes and omits some of them. This sample has about 200,000 clones, with 70% to 85% found just once. Sequences were obtained from peripheral blood. V gene TRBV30 combines with J gene TRBJ2-7, with 7 bases identical to TRBD2. The TCR sequence derives from a human donor in a cohort sampled during active COVID-19. The CDR3 nucleotides are TGTGCCTGGAGCCAGGGAGGGCGGGAGCAGTACTTC. Its protein is CAWSQGGREQYF.